These 25 T cell receptor beta chains share one sample of origin, sequenced in a study of T cells in Graves' hyperthyroidism and ophthalmopathy. Amplification of TCR beta CDR3 regions used RNA as the template. First-round RT-PCR with HTBI primers amplified the TCR CDR3 region. In TCRdb, the multiplex PCR reads were re-called with MiXCR into one record per CDR3 protein. The sample lists over 650,000 distinct CDR3 sequences; approximately 16% were seen once. The sample was blood. The receptors were sampled from a man in his late teens or twenties with Graves' hyperthyroidism.

The chain couples TRBV2 to TRBJ2-5; TRBD2 aligns across 9 bases. V lost 6 bases and J lost 8; bases outside the gene matches: 13. Germline-derived CDR1 and CDR2 are SNHLY and FYNNEI. This CDR3 spans 15 amino acids. The CDR3 loop reads CASSRRLAASSTQYF. The CDR3 coding sequence is TGTGCCAGCAGCCGTAGACTAGCGGCATCCTCCACCCAGTACTTC. Full variable domain (outside the CDR3, taken from reference TRBV2 and TRBJ2-5): EPEVTQTPSHQVTQMGQEVILRCVPISNHLYFYWYRQILGQKVEFLVSFYNNEISEKSEIFDDQFSVERPDGSNFTLKIRSTKLEDSAMYFCASSRRLAASSTQYFGPGTRLLVL.

V and J are TRBV14 and TRBJ2-3; D perhaps matches TRBD2 (6 bases). The germline CDR1 and CDR2 sequences are SGHDN and FVKESK. Trimming stripped 1 base from V and 6 bases from J, with 14 bases between. The CDR3 sequence is 15 residues long. CDR3 sequence: CASSQVVGSGDTQYF. The CDR3 DNA sequence: TGTGCCAGCAGCCAAGTAGTCGGGAGTGGGGATACGCAGTATTTT.

In this sample, this clonotype turned up a few times. This chain connects TRBV6-6 to TRBJ2-3; the D is unclear. This CDR3 has 14 residues. Between the trimmed V and J ends, which lost 1 base and 2 bases, there was a span of 7 bases. The germline CDR1 and CDR2 sequences are MNHNY and SVGAGI (reference sequence). CDR3 residues: CASSYFVSTDTQYF. CDR3 bases: TGTGCCAGCAGTTACTTTGTTTCCACAGATACGCAGTATTTT.

This clonotype appeared many times. The chain recombines TRBV6-6 with TRBJ2-7; the D is unclear. The CDR3 loop spans 15 amino acids. V dropped 2 bases and J dropped 3 bases, with 14 bases sitting between them. Germline CDR1 is MNHNY and CDR2 is SVGAGI (reference sequence). CDR3 sequence: CASSYPFDQNYEQYF. In DNA, the CDR3 is TGTGCCAGCAGTTACCCTTTCGACCAAAACTACGAGCAGTACTTC.

The chain combines TRBV6-1 with TRBJ1-2, with D perhaps matching TRBD1 (5 bases). Trimming shortened V by 5 bases and J by 4 bases, and 14 bases separated the two germline ends. CDR1 is MNHNS and CDR2 is SASEGT in the germline V gene. The CDR3 covers 14 residues. The CDR3 protein is CASSSPDGTYGYTF. The CDR3 DNA reads as TGTGCCAGCAGTTCCCCGGACGGGACCTATGGCTACACCTTC.

The V gene is TRBV14, the J gene TRBJ2-1, with D perhaps TRBD1 or TRBD2 (5 bases each). Germline V gives CDR1 SGHDN, CDR2 FVKESK. V lost 1 base and J lost 9, with 22 bases in between. CDR3 length: 17 residues. Here the CDR3 reads CASSQAESILRGTEQFF. The CDR3 DNA follows: TGTGCCAGCAGCCAAGCTGAGTCCATTTTGAGGGGCACTGAGCAGTTCTTC.

This clonotype was recorded at least ten times. The rearrangement joins TRBV7-3 to TRBJ2-2; 12 nucleotides align to TRBD2. The CDR3 is 17 residues long. CDR1 and CDR2 (germline): SGHTA, FQGTGA. After removal of 0 bases from V and 7 bases from J, the junction contained 6 bases not matched to a gene. The CDR3 bases are TGTGCCAGCAGCTTAACACGGACTAGCGGGAAGGTCGGGGAGCTGTTTTTT. It is translated as CASSLTRTSGKVGELFF.

Many counts were recorded for this clonotype. The rearrangement links TRBV10-2 to TRBJ2-3; a weak D match, TRBD2 (6 bases). CDR3 length: 14 residues. The germline gives CDR1 WSHSY, CDR2 SAAADI. V lost 2 bases to trimming and J lost 0 bases, with 6 bases between them. The DNA for the CDR3 is TGCGCCAGCAGTGAGCGGGGGAGCACAGATACGCAGTATTTT. Translation gives CASSERGSTDTQYF.

This clonotype has a handful of counts. This chain links TRBV24-1 with TRBJ2-3; D might be TRBD1 (5 bases). This CDR3 has 14 amino acids. From germline, CDR1 is KGHDR and CDR2 SFDVKD. The V end lost 0 bases, the J end lost 4 bases, and 7 bases lay between the germline ends. The CDR3 DNA follows: TGTGCCACCAGTGATTTGGGGGCCGCAGATACGCAGTATTTT. Protein sequence: CATSDLGAADTQYF.

This clonotype was picked up many times. V usage is TRBV6-1 and J usage is TRBJ2-7; TRBD1 is a possible D gene (5 bases). Germline V gene sequence: CDR1 MNHNS, CDR2 SASEGT. The CDR3 length is 15 residues. The V end was cut by 5 bases, the J end by 0 bases, with 14 bases between. DNA for the CDR3: TGTGCCAGCAGTCATGGGGCGAAGTACTCCTACGAGCAGTACTTC. This sequence encodes CASSHGAKYSYEQYF.

V is TRBV12-3 or TRBV12-4 and J is TRBJ2-5; D is ambiguous. The V gene lost 1 base and the J gene lost 4 bases, with 10 bases spanning the gap. The CDR3 consists of 14 residues. CDR3 sequence (DNA): TGTGCCAGCAGTTTAGATTGGCCGGGAGAGACCCAGTACTTC. It yields the protein CASSLDWPGETQYF.

This clonotype was detected only a few times. The rearrangement uses TRBV9 and TRBJ2-1; TRBD2 aligns across 7 bases. V lost 0 bases and J lost 6; bases outside the gene matches: 15. The germline V gene encodes CDR1 SGDLS and CDR2 YYNGEE. This CDR3 spans 18 amino acids. The CDR3 region is CASSVGGGILLVGNEQFF. DNA for the CDR3: TGTGCCAGCAGCGTAGGGGGAGGGATCCTACTTGTGGGCAATGAGCAGTTCTTC.

Many counts were recorded for this clonotype. The chain couples TRBV2 to TRBJ2-1; D call uncertain. Trimming removed 2 bases from V and 6 bases from J, with 14 bases in between. The V gene's germline CDR1 is SNHLY and CDR2 FYNNEI. CDR3 length: 15 amino acids. For the CDR3, the DNA is TGTGCCAGCAGTGAATCCCGTCGGCCCCGCAATGAGCAGTTCTTC. It is translated as CASSESRRPRNEQFF.

The chain is built from TRBV30 and TRBJ2-2; 9 nucleotides agree with TRBD2. CDR1 GTSNPN and CDR2 SVGIG come from the germline V gene (reference sequence). CDR3 length: 13 residues. The V segment lost 5 bases and the J segment 7 bases; nucleotides outside the gene matches: 5. CDR3 in DNA: TGTGCCTGGGAACTAGCGGGTATCGGGGAGCTGTTTTTT. It specifies CAWELAGIGELFF.

This clonotype was counted a few times. This chain joins TRBV5-1 and TRBJ2-2; no clear D. The V end lost 1 base, the J end lost 5 bases, and 18 bases lay between the germline ends. Germline CDR1 and CDR2: SGHRS and YFSETQ. The CDR3 loop spans 17 amino acids. CDR3 in amino acids: CASSLQYPRIGTGELFF. For the CDR3, the DNA is TGCGCCAGCAGCTTGCAATACCCGAGAATTGGGACCGGGGAGCTGTTTTTT.

This clonotype was detected a few times. Given a much more abundant clone one base away, this may be a read error. The chain combines TRBV20-1 with TRBJ2-5, with D uncertain. V shed 0 bases and J shed 4 bases, with 9 bases lying between them. The CDR3 totals 13 residues. Germline-derived CDR1 and CDR2 are DFQATT and SNEGSKA (reference sequence). CDR3 region: CSARDLPGETQYF. The CDR3 nucleotides are TGCAGTGCTAGAGATCTCCCGGGAGAGACCCAGTACTTC.

J is TRBJ1-4 and V is TRBV12-3 or TRBV12-4; the D gene is possibly TRBD1 (6 bases). With 5 bases removed from V and 8 bases from J, the gap between germline ends came to 9 bases. The CDR3 consists of 12 residues. CDR3 sequence (DNA): TGTGCCAGCAGTCACAGGGAGGAAAAACTGTTTTTT. Encoded protein: CASSHREEKLFF.

This clonotype was recorded many times. The CDR3 here is CASSARDHEQYF. The CDR3 region has the DNA TGTGCCAGCTCTGCCAGGGACCACGAGCAGTACTTC. The gene calls are TRBV6-2 or TRBV6-3 and TRBJ2-7; either TRBD1 or TRBD2 may supply D (5 bases each). CDR3 length: 12 residues. Germline lookup yields CDR1 MNHEY and CDR2 SVGEGT. V was clipped by 8 bases and J by 5 bases, with 13 bases between them.

This chain joins TRBV12-3 or TRBV12-4 and TRBJ1-1, with D possibly TRBD1 on 6 matching bases. V shed 3 bases and J shed 11 bases, with 10 bases lying between them. The CDR3 loop spans 11 amino acids. The CDR3 bases are TGTGCCAGCAGTTTTGGGGGGGCGGCTTTCTTT. Protein product: CASSFGGAAFF.

This clonotype was seen a few times. J is TRBJ1-5 and V is TRBV28; tentative D call: TRBD1 (6 bases). The V end lost 8 bases, the J end lost 2 bases, and 19 bases lay between the germline ends. This CDR3 is 16 amino acids long. The V gene's germline CDR1 is MDHEN and CDR2 SYDVKM. The chain's CDR3 is CASDNRQEDGNQPQHF. CDR3 nucleotides: TGTGCCAGCGACAATCGACAGGAGGACGGCAATCAGCCCCAGCATTTT.

Details on this clonotype: A much more abundant neighbour one base away suggests this may be a read error. The chain has TRBV12-3 or TRBV12-4 and TRBJ2-3, with 7 nucleotides matching TRBD2. CDR3 length equals 13 residues. After removal of 10 bases from V and 2 bases from J, the junction contained 6 bases not matched to a gene. CDR3 nucleotide sequence: TGTGCCACTCCTAGCGGACTCACAGATACGCAGTATTTT. Translating gives CATPSGLTDTQYF.

Details on this clonotype: A much larger clone lies a single base off, so this may be a read error. The CDR3 protein is CASSFQPHVGTQYF. In DNA form, the CDR3 reads TGTGCCAGCAGCTTTCAACCACATGTGGGTACGCAGTATTTT. The J gene is TRBJ2-3, the V gene TRBV7-3; the D is unclear. The CDR3 loop spans 14 amino acids. The germline V and J ends were trimmed by 3 bases and 8 bases, with 15 bases remaining between them. Looked up from germline, CDR1 is SGHTA and CDR2 is FQGTGA.

The chain is built from TRBV9 and TRBJ2-5; the match to TRBD2 covers 8 bases. This CDR3 is 15 amino acids long. The germline V gene encodes CDR1 SGDLS and CDR2 YYNGEE. The V segment lost 4 bases and the J segment 4 bases; nucleotides outside the gene matches: 9. The CDR3 loop is CASSRFGGEGETQYF. In DNA, the CDR3 is TGTGCCAGCAGCAGATTCGGGGGGGAAGGAGAGACCCAGTACTTC.

This clonotype occurred a few times. V usage is TRBV7-9 and J usage is TRBJ2-7, with TRBD1 matching over 7 bases. The CDR3 spans 14 residues. V shed 7 bases, J shed 2 bases, and the junction held 8 bases outside the gene matches. From germline, CDR1 is SEHNR and CDR2 FQNEAQ (reference sequence). CDR3 DNA sequence: TGTGCCAGCACCCTATCCGACAGGGCCTACGAGCAGTACTTC. It yields the protein CASTLSDRAYEQYF.

The table lists this clonotype with many counts. The chain has TRBV20-1 and TRBJ1-1; D perhaps matches TRBD1 (5 bases). This CDR3 comprises 14 residues. Germline V CDR1 and CDR2: DFQATT, SNEGSKA (reference sequence). The V gene lost 6 bases and the J gene lost 5 bases, with 19 bases spanning the gap. The CDR3 loop reads CSAGVTRVGTEAFF. The CDR3 DNA reads as TGCAGTGCAGGGGTTACGAGGGTAGGGACTGAAGCTTTCTTT.